One sample yielded the 16 T cell receptor beta chains listed below, sequenced in a study of cytomegalovirus exposure and HLA in healthy donors. The protocol was immunoSEQ multiplex PCR, while the TCRdb copy is restricted to in-frame clones and leaves out a portion. The table has fewer than 250,000 clones, around 87% seen once; the top ten hold about 3%. The sequenced sample consisted of PBMCs. Every receptor here comes from a young man in good health and CMV-seronegative.

The gene calls are TRBV7-2 and TRBJ2-4; 10 bases line up with TRBD2. This CDR3 spans 19 amino acids. V dropped 3 bases and J dropped 5; count of bases not matched to a gene: 16. Germline CDR1 is SGHTA and CDR2 is FQGNSA. CDR3 in DNA: TGTGCCAGCAGCTTCGAATCCACGCTCTCCGGGACTAGCGAAAACATTCAGTACTTC. It is translated as CASSFESTLSGTSENIQYF.

This chain uses TRBV27 with TRBJ1-1; the match to TRBD1 covers 9 bases. Germline assignment: CDR1 MNHEY and CDR2 SMNVEV (reference sequence). V lost 5 bases to trimming and J lost 7 bases; unmatched junction nucleotides: 5. The CDR3 is 13 amino acids. CDR3 nucleotides: TGTGCCAGCAGTGTACAGGGGGCTCTTGAAGCTTTCTTT. Translating gives CASSVQGALEAFF.

The count of this clone is one. This chain connects TRBV27 to TRBJ2-5; 7 bases are a match to TRBD1. The CDR3 is made up of 13 amino acids. CDR1 is MNHEY and CDR2 is SMNVEV in the germline V gene (reference sequence). V dropped 8 bases and J dropped 2; count of bases not matched to a gene: 5. DNA of the CDR3: TGTGCCAGCCAGGGGGACAATCAAGAGACCCAGTACTTC. Translation gives CASQGDNQETQYF.

The CDR3 loop is CASRPGTSGYNEQFF. CDR3 bases: TGTGCCAGCAGGCCCGGGACTAGCGGTTACAATGAGCAGTTCTTC. This chain connects TRBV27 to TRBJ2-1; 11 bases fit TRBD2. The CDR3 is made up of 15 amino acids. Per germline, CDR1 MNHEY and CDR2 SMNVEV (reference sequence). The ends lost 6 bases at V and 4 bases at J; junction bases unmatched: 5.

The chain is built from TRBV7-2 and TRBJ2-7; tentatively, D is TRBD1 (5 bases). The CDR3 contains 13 residues. V was shortened by 8 bases and J by 0 bases, with 11 bases between the two germline ends. Germline CDR1 and CDR2: SGHTA and FQGNSA. CDR3 in amino acids: CASSGQSSYEQYF. The CDR3 nucleotides read TGTGCCAGCTCCGGACAAAGCTCCTACGAGCAGTACTTC.

The CDR3, as DNA: TGTGCCTGGAGTGTACAGGGGTGGAACTCTGGGGCCAACGTCCTGACTTTC. Encoded protein: CAWSVQGWNSGANVLTF. The chain uses TRBV30 and TRBJ2-6, with 7 positions matching TRBD1. Trimming removed 0 bases from V and 0 bases from J; junction bases left unmatched: 5. This CDR3 is 17 amino acids long. Germline values: CDR1 GTSNPN, CDR2 SVGIG (reference sequence).

The rearrangement uses TRBV29-1 and TRBJ2-7; TRBD1 agrees at 7 bases. This CDR3 has 12 amino acids. J was trimmed by 5 bases and V by 6 bases; bases with no gene match: 7. From germline, CDR1 is SQVTM and CDR2 ANQGSEA. This chain's CDR3 is CSVTTGWNEQYF. The CDR3, as DNA: TGCAGCGTCACGACAGGGTGGAACGAGCAGTACTTC.

DNA of the CDR3: TGTGCCAGCAGCTCCAGCGGGAGAACCGCTGACACAGATACGCAGTATTTT. Its translation is CASSSSGRTADTDTQYF. This chain links TRBV5-5 with TRBJ2-3; 8 nucleotides align to TRBD2. The CDR3 length is 17 residues. From germline, CDR1 is SGHKS and CDR2 YYEKEE (reference sequence). The V gene end was trimmed by 3 bases and the J gene end by 2 bases; junction bases not matched to a gene: 11.

The chain is built from TRBV5-1 and TRBJ2-1; the D gene is possibly TRBD2 (6 bases). The CDR3 is 14 amino acids. Germline CDR1 SGHRS, CDR2 YFSETQ. Between the trimmed V and J ends, which lost 4 bases and 7 bases, there was a span of 15 bases. CDR3 region: CASSLGGGMNEQFF. In DNA form, the CDR3 reads TGCGCCAGCAGCCTAGGTGGAGGGATGAATGAGCAGTTCTTC.

This chain connects TRBV7-9 to TRBJ2-1, with 12 nucleotides matching TRBD2. J lost 7 bases, V lost 3 bases, and 7 bases had no gene match. CDR1 is SEHNR and CDR2 is FQNEAQ in the germline V gene (reference sequence). The CDR3 spans 16 residues. CDR3 protein: CASSLLTSGGYNEQFF. The DNA of the CDR3 is TGTGCCAGCAGCTTGCTCACTAGCGGGGGGTATAATGAGCAGTTCTTC.

For the CDR3, the DNA is TGCGCCAGCAGCTTGGAGGGACAGGGGAAGTACTTC. Translated, it gives CASSLEGQGKYF. The chain has TRBV5-1 and TRBJ2-7, with TRBD1 matching 10 bases. The V segment lost 0 bases and the J segment 11 bases; nucleotides outside the gene matches: 2. Germline CDR1 and CDR2: SGHRS and YFSETQ. The CDR3 totals 12 residues.

This chain links TRBV27 with TRBJ2-7, with 9 bases that match TRBD1. CDR1 MNHEY and CDR2 SMNVEV come from the germline V gene (reference sequence). V lost 1 base to trimming and J lost 6 bases; unmatched junction nucleotides: 1. This CDR3 spans 13 amino acids. The chain's CDR3 is CASSLLGQGEQYF. In DNA, the CDR3 is TGTGCCAGCAGTTTATTGGGACAGGGCGAGCAGTACTTC.

The chain combines TRBV9 with TRBJ2-5; perhaps TRBD1 as D (5 bases). This CDR3 contains 14 residues. From germline, CDR1 is SGDLS and CDR2 YYNGEE. V lost 3 bases and J lost 5, with 14 bases in between. The CDR3 reads CASSDQGTGETQYF. CDR3 nucleotide sequence: TGTGCCAGCAGCGATCAGGGTACAGGCGAGACCCAGTACTTC.

The chain couples TRBV6-5 to TRBJ2-3, with a possible D match to TRBD1 (6 bases). The CDR3 is 13 residues long. Between the trimmed V and J ends, which lost 10 bases and 4 bases, there was a span of 15 bases. CDR1 and CDR2 from the germline V gene are MNHEY and SVGAGI. CDR3: CATQGRRSDTQYF. The CDR3, as DNA: TGTGCCACACAGGGCAGAAGGTCAGATACGCAGTATTTT.

Concerning this clone: Other nucleotide sequences in the sample specify the same CDR3. The rearrangement links TRBV9 to TRBJ2-1; perhaps TRBD2 as D (6 bases). The CDR3 consists of 15 residues. V dropped 0 bases and J dropped 0 bases, with 7 bases sitting between them. The V gene's germline CDR1 is SGDLS and CDR2 YYNGEE. The CDR3 loop is CASSVAGDSYNEQFF. The CDR3 nucleotides read TGTGCCAGCAGCGTAGCGGGGGACTCCTACAATGAGCAGTTCTTC.

The rearrangement joins TRBV6-6 to TRBJ2-3, with 10 bases identical to TRBD2. This CDR3 is 15 amino acids long. CDR1 is MNHNY, CDR2 SVGAGI, per germline (reference sequence). J was trimmed by 7 bases and V by 2 bases; bases with no gene match: 6. The CDR3: CASSYQRGGGNTQYF. In DNA, the CDR3 is TGTGCCAGCAGTTACCAGCGGGGGGGCGGAAATACGCAGTATTTT.